This T cell receptor beta chain was profiled in a study of cytomegalovirus exposure and HLA in healthy donors. Study-wide results and limits: Cytomegalovirus-associated TCR beta chains were listed, numbering roughly 150. In vitro data verified three CMV-associated chains as specific for CMV antigens.

The CDR3 contains 14 residues. The V end was cut by 3 bases, the J end by 4 bases, with 10 bases between. Germline V gene data show CDR1 as LNHDA and CDR2 as SQIVND (reference sequence). A remark on this clone: Its antigen is still unknown.

The donors were members of the validation cohort comprising about 120 subjects, separate from the approximately 630-subject first cohort. Sequenced by immunoSEQ multiplex PCR; TCRdb stores in-frame clones only, minus some. This table holds 200,000 or so clones, 75% to 85% found once. The TCR originated in a woman aged 25 to 39 in good health and CMV-seropositive. The chain links TRBV19 to TRBJ1-5, with a weak D call TRBD1 (6 bases). The sequenced material came from PBMCs. This CDR3 reads CASSMHRENQPQHF. CDR3 in DNA: TGTGCCAGTAGTATGCACAGGGAGAATCAGCCCCAGCATTTT.